Below, one T cell receptor beta chain is given with its context. Clinical history as reported by participants underpinned cohort assignment. The V gene's germline CDR1 is SQVTM and CDR2 ANQGSEA. The CDR3 has 13 amino acids. V was clipped by 4 bases and J by 4 bases; unmatched bases: 6. As originally analysed: Amplification from reference gene primers served as the basis for estimated nucleated cell counts. Only in-frame clones appear in the TCRdb table, and some are missing; sequencing was by immunoSEQ multiplex PCR. The D gene and trimming were derived from the DNA, and the V and J assignments and clone size from that table. The repertoire holds 380,000 or so clones, with roughly 86% as singletons. This sample is part of a study of blood T cell repertoires in COVID-19. About the research overall: COVID-19 samples from acute and convalescent phases originated in the United States, Italy and Spain. T cells, B-cell-depleted T cells, or PBMCs provided the cDNA or gDNA that served as material.

The source material was PBMCs or T cells enriched from blood (not recorded which). The rearrangement joins TRBV29-1 to TRBJ2-5; 7 positions match TRBD2. The sequence was obtained from a woman aged 40 to 50 with acute COVID-19. CDR3 sequence reads: CSVGRGEGETQYF. The DNA for the CDR3 is TGCAGCGTTGGTCGGGGGGAGGGAGAGACCCAGTACTTC.